Listed below are T cell receptor beta chains from one sample, sequenced in a study of blood T cell repertoires in COVID-19. Clones were read by immunoSEQ multiplex PCR, and TCRdb kept only the in-frame ones, dropping some. The repertoire consists of about 480,000 clones, with 80% to 90% occurring once and the leading ten covering about 1%. The sample consisted of peripheral blood. Receptors were obtained from a man younger than 35 with COVID-19, enrolled during active disease. The CDR3 runs from the conserved cysteine through the conserved F or W. The D gene is left open where the match is weak. The listing skips clone size in some rows; elsewhere it reads once, few, many or a size class.

clone size	V gene	J gene	D gene	CDR3 DNA	CDR3 protein
NA	TRBV19	TRBJ2-1	NA	TGTGCCAGTAGTATAGTTCTAGCGTCCTACAATGAGCAGTTCTTC	CASSIVLASYNEQFF
once	TRBV30	TRBJ2-3	NA	TGTGCCTGGAGTGTAAAGGTGGGAGAGTGGACAGATACGCAGTATTTT	CAWSVKVGEWTDTQYF
NA	TRBV7-8	TRBJ2-1	TRBD2	TGTGCCAGCAGCTTCGGCGGGGGGGCCCACAATGAGCAGTTCTTC	CASSFGGGAHNEQFF
NA	TRBV10-1	TRBJ2-3	NA	TGCGCCAGTAAGGGGCAGGGCAGCACAGATACGCAGTATTTT	CASKGQGSTDTQYF
NA	TRBV15	TRBJ1-1	TRBD1	TGTGCCACCAGCTCACAGGGGATACTTACTGAAGCTTTCTTT	CATSSQGILTEAFF
NA	TRBV6-5	TRBJ2-5	TRBD1	TGTGCCAGCAGTAGGCCAGGGGGTCCCCAGTACTTC	CASSRPGGPQYF
once	TRBV5-1	TRBJ2-2	TRBD2	TGCGCCAGCAGCTTGGTGGCTAGCGGGGGCCCTATAACCAACACCGGGGAGCTGTTTTTT	CASSLVASGGPITNTGELFF
NA	TRBV6-5	TRBJ1-2	NA	TGTGCCAGCAGGCCGTGGAGTGTGAACTATGGCTACACCTTC	CASRPWSVNYGYTF
NA	TRBV6-5	TRBJ1-1	NA	TGTGCCAGCAGCAACCCTGGGAGGCACACTGAAGCTTTCTTT	CASSNPGRHTEAFF
once	TRBV5-4	TRBJ2-3	NA	TGTGCCAGCAGCTCGTTAGGCAGAGGCCGCGATACGCAGTATTTT	CASSSLGRGRDTQYF
NA	TRBV28	TRBJ2-7	NA	TGTGCCAGCAGCCTGGCGGGGAGCTCCTACGAGCAGTACTTC	CASSLAGSSYEQYF
NA	TRBV21-1	TRBJ2-7	NA	TGTGCCAGCAGCAAAGGAGTAGGGAGCTCCTACGAGCAGTACTTC	CASSKGVGSSYEQYF
NA	TRBV4-1	TRBJ2-5	TRBD2	TGCGCCAGCAGCCAAGATTGGGTAGCGGGGTCTTGGGAGACCCAGTACTTC	CASSQDWVAGSWETQYF
few	TRBV6-5	TRBJ2-7	TRBD1	TGTGCCAGCAGAGGGACAGGGGGTCCGTACGAGCAGTACTTC	CASRGTGGPYEQYF
NA	TRBV5-4	TRBJ2-1	TRBD2	TGTGCCAGCAGCACCGGGACTAGCGGGGGGGCCAATGAGCAGTTCTTC	CASSTGTSGGANEQFF
NA	TRBV6-5	TRBJ2-2	TRBD2	TGTGCCAGCAGTTACGCGGCGGGGGGTACGGAGCTGTTTTTT	CASSYAAGGTELFF
NA	TRBV27	TRBJ2-7	TRBD1	TGTGCCAGCAGTTTTCTGGGGGACAGTTGGGAGCAGTACTTC	CASSFLGDSWEQYF
NA	TRBV6-5	TRBJ1-2	NA	TGTGCCAGCAGTCCGGGACTTCGGAGGTATGGCTACACCTTC	CASSPGLRRYGYTF
NA	TRBV4-2	TRBJ2-3	NA	TGTGCCAGCAGCCAAGATTATAGCGGCTATACGCAGTATTTT	CASSQDYSGYTQYF
NA	TRBV6-5	TRBJ2-7	TRBD1	TGTGCCAGCAATCTCTGGCGACAGGGGTCCTACGAGCAGTACTTC	CASNLWRQGSYEQYF
NA	TRBV7-2	TRBJ1-2	NA	TGTGCCAGCAGTAAGCAGGGTAACTATGGCTACACCTTC	CASSKQGNYGYTF
NA	TRBV24-1	TRBJ2-5	TRBD2	TGTGCCACCAGTGACTGGACTAGCGGGAGTGGGGAGACCCAGTACTTC	CATSDWTSGSGETQYF
NA	TRBV11-3	TRBJ2-1	TRBD1	TGTGCCAGCAGCTTAGGTACAGGGGGCGGGAATGAGCAGTTCTTC	CASSLGTGGGNEQFF
NA	TRBV3-1/TRBV3-2	TRBJ2-3	TRBD2	TGTGCCAGCAGCCAAGGGCCCCGGGGGGGGTCAAATACGCAGTATTTT	CASSQGPRGGSNTQYF
NA	TRBV10-3	TRBJ1-5	TRBD1	TGTGCCATCAGTGAGGCGACAGGGATTCAGCCCCAGCATTTT	CAISEATGIQPQHF
NA	TRBV7-2	TRBJ2-7	NA	TGTGCCAGCAGCTTAGGGAGTATTACCTACGAGCAGTACTTC	CASSLGSITYEQYF
NA	TRBV7-2	TRBJ2-7	TRBD2	TGTGCCAGCAGCCGCACCGGGACTAGCGGAGCCTACGAGCAGTACTTC	CASSRTGTSGAYEQYF
once	TRBV2	TRBJ2-5	TRBD1	TGTGCCAGTTGTGCTTTGACAGGGGGTTCAGAGACCCAGTACTTC	CASCALTGGSETQYF
NA	TRBV7-2	TRBJ2-2	NA	TGTGCCAGCAGCTTAGGCACTAGTGGTAACACCGGGGAGCTGTTTTTT	CASSLGTSGNTGELFF
NA	TRBV18	TRBJ2-5	TRBD1	TGTGCCAGCACGGGACAGGGTTCGTCAGAGACCCAGTACTTC	CASTGQGSSETQYF
NA	TRBV2	TRBJ1-1	TRBD1	TGTGCCAGCACCCCGGCCGGCAGGGGGCCTGAAGCTTTCTTT	CASTPAGRGPEAFF
NA	TRBV5-4	TRBJ1-1	TRBD1	TGTGCCAGCAGTCAACGCGGCCTTATCCGGGACAGGGAGAACACTGAAGCTTTCTTT	CASSQRGLIRDRENTEAFF
NA	TRBV10-2	TRBJ2-2	TRBD2	TGCGCCAGCCGGGAGACTAGCGGGAGGGGGACCGGGGAGCTGTTTTTT	CASRETSGRGTGELFF
NA	TRBV30	TRBJ1-6	NA	TGTGCCTGGAGGGAGATGGCAGGGGTCGACTATTCACCCCTCCACTTT	CAWREMAGVDYSPLHF
NA	TRBV27	TRBJ2-7	TRBD1	TGTGCCAGCAGTTTAGTGGGACAGGCCTCCTACGAGCAGTACTTC	CASSLVGQASYEQYF
NA	TRBV5-6	TRBJ1-6	TRBD1	TGTGCCAGCAGCTTGGGGACAGGGGCCAGGAAGGGGTCACCCCTCCACTTT	CASSLGTGARKGSPLHF
many	TRBV7-9	TRBJ2-1	TRBD2	TGTGCCAGCAAGGCTAGCGGGGAGGGTGAGCAGTTCTTC	CASKASGEGEQFF
NA	TRBV7-8	TRBJ1-3	NA	TGTGCCAGCAGTTCAGAGGACAGCTCTGGAAACACCATATATTTT	CASSSEDSSGNTIYF
NA	TRBV19	TRBJ2-1	TRBD2	TGTGCCAGTAGTACGGGACTAGCGGTCTACAATGAGCAGTTCTTC	CASSTGLAVYNEQFF
NA	TRBV2	TRBJ2-7	NA	TGTGCCAGCAGTGTGGGCAGGGAGGTTCGCGAGCAGTACTTC	CASSVGREVREQYF
NA	TRBV24-1	TRBJ2-1	TRBD2	TGTGCCACCAGTGACCGAGGACTAGCTTCCTACAATGAGCAGTTCTTC	CATSDRGLASYNEQFF
NA	TRBV7-9	TRBJ2-1	NA	TGTGCCAGCACCAGGGGGGACAGCCGCCATGAGCAGTTCTTC	CASTRGDSRHEQFF
NA	TRBV3-1/TRBV3-2	TRBJ1-6	NA	TGTGCCAGCAGCCAAGCTGGGGCAAATAATTCACCCCTCCACTTT	CASSQAGANNSPLHF
once	TRBV2	TRBJ1-3	NA	TGTGCCAGCAGTGAATCCCCGGGACATGGCTCTGGAAACACCATATATTTT	CASSESPGHGSGNTIYF
NA	TRBV6-5	TRBJ2-7	NA	TGTGCCAGCAGTCCCTCGGGACACTACTCCTACGAGCAGTACTTC	CASSPSGHYSYEQYF
NA	TRBV6-5	TRBJ1-2	TRBD1	TGTGCCAGCAGGTTGGGGGGACAGGTGGCCTATGGCTACACCTTC	CASRLGGQVAYGYTF
NA	TRBV11-2	TRBJ2-1	NA	TGTGCCAGCAGCTGGGGGGGCAGGGTCAATGAGCAGTTCTTC	CASSWGGRVNEQFF
NA	TRBV7-9	TRBJ2-2	NA	TGTGCCAGCAGCTCTCCGGCGACGAGGATCGGGGAGCTGTTTTTT	CASSSPATRIGELFF
NA	TRBV4-1	TRBJ1-2	NA	TGCGCCAGCAGCCAAGATGGGAGGGGCCGGGCTGACTATGGCTACACCTTC	CASSQDGRGRADYGYTF
NA	TRBV7-9	TRBJ2-3	TRBD1	TGTGCCAGCAGCACCGGGACAGGTCGTACAGATACGCAGTATTTT	CASSTGTGRTDTQYF
once	TRBV5-8	TRBJ1-5	NA	TGTGCCAGCCACCGACTGAGCCGACCCCAGCATTTT	CASHRLSRPQHF